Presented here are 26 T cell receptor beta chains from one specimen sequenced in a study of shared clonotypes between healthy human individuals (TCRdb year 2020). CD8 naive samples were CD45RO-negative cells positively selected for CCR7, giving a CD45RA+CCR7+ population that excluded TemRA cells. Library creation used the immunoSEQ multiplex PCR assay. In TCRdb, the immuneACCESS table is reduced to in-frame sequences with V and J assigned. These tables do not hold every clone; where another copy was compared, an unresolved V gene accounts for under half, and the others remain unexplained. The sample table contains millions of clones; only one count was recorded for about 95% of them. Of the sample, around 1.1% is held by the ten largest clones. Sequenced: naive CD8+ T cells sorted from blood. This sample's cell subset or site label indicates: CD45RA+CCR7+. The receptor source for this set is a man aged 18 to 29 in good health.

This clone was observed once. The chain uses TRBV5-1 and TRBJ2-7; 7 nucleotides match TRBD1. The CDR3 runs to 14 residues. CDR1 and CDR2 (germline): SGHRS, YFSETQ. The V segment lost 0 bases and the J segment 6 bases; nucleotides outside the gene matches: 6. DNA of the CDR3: TGCGCCAGCAGCTTGGTTACAGGGGCCGGCGAGCAGTACTTC. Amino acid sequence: CASSLVTGAGEQYF.

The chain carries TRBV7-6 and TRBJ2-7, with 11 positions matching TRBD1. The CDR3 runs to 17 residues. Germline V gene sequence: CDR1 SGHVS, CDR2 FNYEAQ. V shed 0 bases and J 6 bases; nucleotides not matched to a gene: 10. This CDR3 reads CASSLAAPGQGVREQYF. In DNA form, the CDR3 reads TGTGCCAGCAGCTTAGCAGCCCCGGGACAGGGGGTTCGCGAGCAGTACTTC.

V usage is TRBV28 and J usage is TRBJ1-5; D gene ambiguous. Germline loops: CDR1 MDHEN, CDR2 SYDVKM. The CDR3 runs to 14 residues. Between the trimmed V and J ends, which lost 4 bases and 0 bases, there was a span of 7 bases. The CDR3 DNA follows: TGTGCCAGCAGTTGGTCGGTTAGCAATCAGCCCCAGCATTTT. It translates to CASSWSVSNQPQHF.

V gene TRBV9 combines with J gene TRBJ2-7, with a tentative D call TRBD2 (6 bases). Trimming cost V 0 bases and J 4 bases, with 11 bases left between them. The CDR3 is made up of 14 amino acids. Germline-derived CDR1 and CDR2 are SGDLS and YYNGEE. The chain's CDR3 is CASSVAPEGYEQYF. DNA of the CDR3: TGTGCCAGCAGCGTAGCCCCGGAGGGTTACGAGCAGTACTTC. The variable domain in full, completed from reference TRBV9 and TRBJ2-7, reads DSGVTQTPKHLITATGQRVTLRCSPRSGDLSVYWYQQSLDQGLQFLIQYYNGEERAKGNILERFSAQQFPDLHSELNLSSLELGDSALYFCASSVAPEGYEQYFGPGTRLTVT.

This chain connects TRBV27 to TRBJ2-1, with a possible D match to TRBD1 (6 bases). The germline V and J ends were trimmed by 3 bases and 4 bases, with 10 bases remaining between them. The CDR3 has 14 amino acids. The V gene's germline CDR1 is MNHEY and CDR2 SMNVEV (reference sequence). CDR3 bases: TGTGCCAGCAGTTTTACAGGGCCTTACAATGAGCAGTTCTTC. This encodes CASSFTGPYNEQFF.

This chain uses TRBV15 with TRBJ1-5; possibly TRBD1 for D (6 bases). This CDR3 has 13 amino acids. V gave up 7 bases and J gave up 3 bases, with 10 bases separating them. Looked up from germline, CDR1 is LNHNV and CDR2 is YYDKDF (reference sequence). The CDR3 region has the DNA TGTGCCACCAAAGGGACACTCAATCAGCCCCAGCATTTT. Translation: CATKGTLNQPQHF.

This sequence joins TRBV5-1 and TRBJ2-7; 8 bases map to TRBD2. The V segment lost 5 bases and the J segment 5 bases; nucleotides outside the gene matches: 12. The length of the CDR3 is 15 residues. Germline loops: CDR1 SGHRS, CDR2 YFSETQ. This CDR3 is CASSYRYSGTDEQYF. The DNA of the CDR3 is TGCGCCAGCAGTTACCGATATAGCGGGACGGACGAGCAGTACTTC.

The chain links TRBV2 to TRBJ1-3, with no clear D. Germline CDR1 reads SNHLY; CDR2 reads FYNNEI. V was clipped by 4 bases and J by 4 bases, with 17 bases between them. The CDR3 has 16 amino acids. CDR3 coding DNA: TGTGCCAGCAGTGTTCCCGATGGGAAGTCCGGAAACACCATATATTTT. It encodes CASSVPDGKSGNTIYF.

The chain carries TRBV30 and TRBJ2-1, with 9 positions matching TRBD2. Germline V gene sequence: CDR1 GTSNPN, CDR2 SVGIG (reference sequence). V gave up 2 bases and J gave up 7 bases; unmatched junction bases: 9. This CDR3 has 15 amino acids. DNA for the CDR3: TGTGCCTGGAGTTCAGGTACTAGCGGGTTTAATGAGCAGTTCTTC. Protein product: CAWSSGTSGFNEQFF.

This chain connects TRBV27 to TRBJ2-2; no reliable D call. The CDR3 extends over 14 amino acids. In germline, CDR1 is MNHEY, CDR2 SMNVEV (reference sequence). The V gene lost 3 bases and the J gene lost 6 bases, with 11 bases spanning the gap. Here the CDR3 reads CASSLAIRAGELFF. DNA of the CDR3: TGTGCCAGCAGTTTGGCTATTCGGGCCGGGGAGCTGTTTTTT.

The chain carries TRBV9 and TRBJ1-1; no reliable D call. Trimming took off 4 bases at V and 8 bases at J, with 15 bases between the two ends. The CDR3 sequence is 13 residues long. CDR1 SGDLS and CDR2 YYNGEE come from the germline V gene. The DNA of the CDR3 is TGTGCCAGCAGCCCCGACGGGCAAGGAGAAGCTTTCTTT. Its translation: CASSPDGQGEAFF.

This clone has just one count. The CDR3 is CSAFNEKLFF. Written as DNA, the CDR3 is TGCAGTGCTTTCAATGAAAAACTGTTTTTT. The genes are TRBV20-1 and TRBJ1-4; D ambiguous. V lost 5 bases and J 5 bases, leaving 3 bases between the germline ends. CDR1 is DFQATT and CDR2 is SNEGSKA in the germline V gene (reference sequence). This CDR3 contains 10 residues.

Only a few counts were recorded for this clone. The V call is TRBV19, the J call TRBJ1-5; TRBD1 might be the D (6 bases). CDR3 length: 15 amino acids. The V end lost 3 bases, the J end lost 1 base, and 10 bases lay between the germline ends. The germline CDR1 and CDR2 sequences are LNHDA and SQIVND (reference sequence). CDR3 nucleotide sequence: TGTGCCAGTAGTATCGATCAGGGGAGCAATCAGCCCCAGCATTTT. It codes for CASSIDQGSNQPQHF.

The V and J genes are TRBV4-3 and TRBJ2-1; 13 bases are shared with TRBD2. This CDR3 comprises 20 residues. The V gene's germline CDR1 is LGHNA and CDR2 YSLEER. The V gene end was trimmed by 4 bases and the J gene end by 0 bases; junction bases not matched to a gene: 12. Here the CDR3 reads CASSPTRLAGGIGSYNEQFF. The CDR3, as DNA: TGCGCCAGCAGCCCCACCCGACTAGCGGGAGGTATTGGCTCCTACAATGAGCAGTTCTTC.

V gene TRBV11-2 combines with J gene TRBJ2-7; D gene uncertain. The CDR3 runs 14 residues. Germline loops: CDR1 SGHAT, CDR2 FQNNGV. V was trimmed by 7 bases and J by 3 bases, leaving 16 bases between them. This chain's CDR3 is CASTPPGTGYEQYF. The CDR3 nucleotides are TGTGCCAGCACCCCACCCGGTACCGGCTACGAGCAGTACTTC.

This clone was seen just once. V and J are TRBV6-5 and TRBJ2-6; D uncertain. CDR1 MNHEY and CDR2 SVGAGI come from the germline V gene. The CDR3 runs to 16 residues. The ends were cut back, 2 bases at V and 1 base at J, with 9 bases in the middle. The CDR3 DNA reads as TGTGCCAGCAGTTACCTTTTAATATCTGGGGCCAACGTCCTGACTTTC. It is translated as CASSYLLISGANVLTF.

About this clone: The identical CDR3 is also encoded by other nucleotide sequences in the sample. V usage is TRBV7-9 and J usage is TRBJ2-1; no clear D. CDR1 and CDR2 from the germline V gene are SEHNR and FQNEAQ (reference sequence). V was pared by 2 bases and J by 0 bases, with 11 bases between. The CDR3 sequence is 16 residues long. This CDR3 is CASSLSSGSSYNEQFF. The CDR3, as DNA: TGTGCCAGCAGCTTAAGTTCGGGCAGCTCCTACAATGAGCAGTTCTTC.

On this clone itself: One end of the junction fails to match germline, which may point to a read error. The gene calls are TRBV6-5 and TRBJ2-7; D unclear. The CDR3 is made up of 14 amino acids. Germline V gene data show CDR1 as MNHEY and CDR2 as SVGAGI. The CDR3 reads CTSSYYVGSYEQYF. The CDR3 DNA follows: TGTACCAGCAGTTACTATGTGGGCTCCTACGAGCAGTACTTC.

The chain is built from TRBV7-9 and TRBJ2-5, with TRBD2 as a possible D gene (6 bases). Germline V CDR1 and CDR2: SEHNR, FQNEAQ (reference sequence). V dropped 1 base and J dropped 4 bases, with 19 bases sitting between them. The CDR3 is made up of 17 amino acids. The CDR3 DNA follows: TGTGCCAGCAGCTTAGGGTTGGTGGGAGGTATCCTAGAGACCCAGTACTTC. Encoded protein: CASSLGLVGGILETQYF. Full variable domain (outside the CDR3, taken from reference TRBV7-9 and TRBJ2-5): DTGVSQNPRHKITKRGQNVTFRCDPISEHNRLYWYRQTLGQGPEFLTYFQNEAQLEKSRLLSDRFSAERPKGSFSTLEIQRTEQGDSAMYLCASSLGLVGGILETQYFGPGTRLLVL.

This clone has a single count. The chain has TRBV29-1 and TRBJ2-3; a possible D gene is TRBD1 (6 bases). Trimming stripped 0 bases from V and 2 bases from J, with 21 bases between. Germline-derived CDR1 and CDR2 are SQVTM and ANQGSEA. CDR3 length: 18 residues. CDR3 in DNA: TGCAGCGTTGAAGATCTTGGCCGGGACACCGTCCCCACAGATACGCAGTATTTT. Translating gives CSVEDLGRDTVPTDTQYF.

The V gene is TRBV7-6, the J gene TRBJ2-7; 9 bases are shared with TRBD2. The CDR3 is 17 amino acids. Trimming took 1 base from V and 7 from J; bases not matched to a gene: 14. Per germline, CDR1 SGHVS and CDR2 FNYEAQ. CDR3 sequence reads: CASSLVRGLAGSPEQYF. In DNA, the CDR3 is TGTGCCAGCAGCTTAGTTCGAGGGCTAGCGGGAAGCCCTGAGCAGTACTTC.

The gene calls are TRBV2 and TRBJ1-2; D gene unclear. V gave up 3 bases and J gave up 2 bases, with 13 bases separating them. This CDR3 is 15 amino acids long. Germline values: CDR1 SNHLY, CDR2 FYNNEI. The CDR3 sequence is CASSEAHIRNYGYTF. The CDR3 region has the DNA TGTGCCAGCAGTGAGGCCCACATCAGGAACTATGGCTACACCTTC.

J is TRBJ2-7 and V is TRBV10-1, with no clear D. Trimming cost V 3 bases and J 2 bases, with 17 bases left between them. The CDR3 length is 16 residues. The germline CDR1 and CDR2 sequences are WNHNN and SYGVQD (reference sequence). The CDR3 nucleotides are TGCGCCAGCAGTGACCCGTCGGGCCCTGGGGCCTACGAGCAGTACTTC. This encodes CASSDPSGPGAYEQYF.

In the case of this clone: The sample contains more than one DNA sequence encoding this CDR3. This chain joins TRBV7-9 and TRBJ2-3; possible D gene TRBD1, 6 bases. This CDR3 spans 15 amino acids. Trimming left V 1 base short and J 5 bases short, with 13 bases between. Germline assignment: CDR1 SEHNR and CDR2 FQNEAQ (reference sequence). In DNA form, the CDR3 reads TGTGCCAGCAGCTTAGGGCAGGGGATACTAGATACGCAGTATTTT. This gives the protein CASSLGQGILDTQYF. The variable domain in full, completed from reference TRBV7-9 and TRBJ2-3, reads DTGVSQNPRHKITKRGQNVTFRCDPISEHNRLYWYRQTLGQGPEFLTYFQNEAQLEKSRLLSDRFSAERPKGSFSTLEIQRTEQGDSAMYLCASSLGQGILDTQYFGPGTRLTVL.

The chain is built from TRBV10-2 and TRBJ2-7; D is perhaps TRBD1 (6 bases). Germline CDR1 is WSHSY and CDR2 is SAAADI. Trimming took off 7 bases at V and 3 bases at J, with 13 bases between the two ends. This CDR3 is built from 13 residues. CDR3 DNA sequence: TGCGCCAGCACAGGACAGCTCAACTACGAGCAGTACTTC. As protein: CASTGQLNYEQYF.

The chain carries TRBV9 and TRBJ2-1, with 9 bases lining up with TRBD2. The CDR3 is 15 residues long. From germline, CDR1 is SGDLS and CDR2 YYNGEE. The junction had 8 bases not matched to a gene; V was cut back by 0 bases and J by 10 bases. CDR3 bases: TGTGCCAGCAGCGTAGATGGTAGCGGGAGAGGAGAGCAGTTCTTC. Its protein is CASSVDGSGRGEQFF.